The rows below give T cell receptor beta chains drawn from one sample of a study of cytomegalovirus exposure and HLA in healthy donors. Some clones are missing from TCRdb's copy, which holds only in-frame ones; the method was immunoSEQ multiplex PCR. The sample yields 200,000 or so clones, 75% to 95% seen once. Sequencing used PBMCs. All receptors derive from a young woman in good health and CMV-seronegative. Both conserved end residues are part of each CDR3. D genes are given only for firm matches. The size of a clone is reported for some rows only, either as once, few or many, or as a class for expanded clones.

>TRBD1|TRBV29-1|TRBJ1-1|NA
TGCAGCTCTTGGGGGTATCGGACAGGGGGTTCCACTGAAGCTTTCTTT
CSSWGYRTGGSTEAFF
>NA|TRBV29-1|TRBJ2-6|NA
TGCAGCGCCCTAGGAGGGGGCCTCAGGGGGGCCAACGTCCTGACTTTC
CSALGGGLRGANVLTF
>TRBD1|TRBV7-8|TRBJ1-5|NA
TGTGCCAGCAGCTCCTCCGGACAGGGTTTGGGCAATCAGCCCCAGCATTTT
CASSSSGQGLGNQPQHF
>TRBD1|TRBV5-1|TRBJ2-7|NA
TGCGCCAGCAGCTTGCCTGCGACAGGGTCTTTCTACGAGCAGTACTTC
CASSLPATGSFYEQYF
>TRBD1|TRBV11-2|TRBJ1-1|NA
TGTGCCAGCAGCTTAACTACCGGGACAGTAAACACTGAAGCTTTCTTT
CASSLTTGTVNTEAFF
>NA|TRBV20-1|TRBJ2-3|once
TGCAGTGCTACCTTCACAGATACGCAGTATTTT
CSATFTDTQYF
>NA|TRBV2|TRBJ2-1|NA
TGTGCCAGCAAGATGGGGGCCAATGAGCAGTTCTTC
CASKMGANEQFF
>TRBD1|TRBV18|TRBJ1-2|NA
TGTGCCTCCAGGGGCGAAGGGACAGGGTCCTATGGCTACACCTTC
CASRGEGTGSYGYTF
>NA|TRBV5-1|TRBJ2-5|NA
TGCGCCAGCAGCTTGCTCCAGGGGAGTCAAGAGACCCAGTACTTC
CASSLLQGSQETQYF
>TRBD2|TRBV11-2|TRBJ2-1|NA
TGTGCCAGCAGCTTAGTGGCTAGCGGGGGGTACAATGAGCAGTTCTTC
CASSLVASGGYNEQFF
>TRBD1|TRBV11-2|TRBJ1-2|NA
TGTGCCAGCAGCTTAGCCGGACAGGACTATGGCTACACCTTC
CASSLAGQDYGYTF
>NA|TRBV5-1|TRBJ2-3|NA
TGCGCCAGCAGCTTGGGGTTGTCCGGAGATACGCAGTATTTT
CASSLGLSGDTQYF
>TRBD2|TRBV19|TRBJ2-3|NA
TGTGCCAGTAGTAGGTGGGAGGGTGGGCCCACAGATACGCAGTATTTT
CASSRWEGGPTDTQYF
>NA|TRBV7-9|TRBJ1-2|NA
TGTGCCAGCAGCTTAGGAGAGTCAGGAGGCGATGGCTACACCTTC
CASSLGESGGDGYTF
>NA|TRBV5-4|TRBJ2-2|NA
TGTGCCAGCAGCTCCAAGGGCCCCCCCCAGGGGCTGTTTTTT
CASSSKGPPQGLFF
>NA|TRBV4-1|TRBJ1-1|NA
TGCGCCAGCAGCCCAAGCGAGGGTGGATTGAACACTGAAGCTTTCTTT
CASSPSEGGLNTEAFF
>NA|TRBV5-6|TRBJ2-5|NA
TGTGCCAGCAGCTCCCTGAGAGGGGGAGAGACCCAGTACTTC
CASSSLRGGETQYF
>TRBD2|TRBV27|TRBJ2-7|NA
TGTGCCAGCAGTCCGGGACTAGCGGGATACGAGCAGTACTTC
CASSPGLAGYEQYF
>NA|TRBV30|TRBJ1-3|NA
TGTGCCTGGAGCACTGGAAACACCATATATTTT
CAWSTGNTIYF
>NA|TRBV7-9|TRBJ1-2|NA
TGTGCCAGCAGCGACCCTGGGGCAGGGTCCAACTATGGCTACACCTTC
CASSDPGAGSNYGYTF
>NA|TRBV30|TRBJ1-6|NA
TGTGCCTGGACCTTAGCGAGCTCCTATAATTCACCCCTCCACTTT
CAWTLASSYNSPLHF
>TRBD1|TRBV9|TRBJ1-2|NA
TGTGCCAGCAGCCCTTCGACAGGGCTGGGCTACACCTTC
CASSPSTGLGYTF
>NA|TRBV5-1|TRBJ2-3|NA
TGCGCCAGTGAGGGGAGCGGGAGCACAGATACGCAGTATTTT
CASEGSGSTDTQYF
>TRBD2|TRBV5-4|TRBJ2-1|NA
TGTGCCAGCAGCTCCGGGGGGGACTTGTACAATGAGCAGTTCTTC
CASSSGGDLYNEQFF
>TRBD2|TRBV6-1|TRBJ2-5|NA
TGTGCCAGCAGTGAACTGACGGGAGGGTGGGAGACCCAGTACTTC
CASSELTGGWETQYF
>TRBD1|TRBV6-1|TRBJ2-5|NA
TGTGCCAGCACTACCGGACAGGGGGCTAGGGAGACCCAGTACTTC
CASTTGQGARETQYF
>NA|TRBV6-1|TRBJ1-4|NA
TGTGCCAGCAGTGAGAGGCAGTATAATGAAAAACTGTTTTTT
CASSERQYNEKLFF